These 20 T cell receptor beta chains were all obtained from the same sample, sequenced in a study of monozygotic twins with inflammatory bowel disease. TCRdb reprocessed the 5' RACE reads and stores each CDR3 protein as one record, lacking DNA. The sample includes fewer than 200,000 distinct CDR3 sequences. Sequencing was performed on blood. The origin of the receptors is a human donor with ulcerative colitis or Crohn's disease, or a healthy co-twin of an affected twin (not recorded which).

The genes are TRBV25-1 and TRBJ1-2; there is no DNA to check the TCRdb D call of TRBD1. In germline, CDR1 is MGHDK, CDR2 SYGVNS. This CDR3 region has 15 residues. The CDR3 loop is CASIEFPQGREGYTF.

This clonotype registers medium-sized by frequency. The gene calls are TRBV7-9 and TRBJ2-7; TCRdb's D gene call, TRBD1, goes unchecked for lack of DNA. Germline V gene data show CDR1 as SEHNR and CDR2 as FQNEAQ (reference sequence). The CDR3 is made up of 14 amino acids. The CDR3 reads CASSLVGVGYEQYF. Full variable domain (rest looked up from reference TRBV7-9 and TRBJ2-7): DTGVSQNPRHKITKRGQNVTFRCDPISEHNRLYWYRQTLGQGPEFLTYFQNEAQLEKSRLLSDRFSAERPKGSFSTLEIQRTEQGDSAMYLCASSLVGVGYEQYFGPGTRLTVT.

V gene TRBV6-2 or TRBV6-3 combines with J gene TRBJ2-1. The CDR3 sequence is 14 residues long. Germline loops: CDR1 MNHEY, CDR2 SVGEGT. CDR3 in amino acids: CASSLSYGYNEQFF.

The chain combines TRBV3-1 with TRBJ1-5. The CDR3 consists of 14 residues. Germline CDR1 reads LGHDT; CDR2 reads YNNKEL (reference sequence). The CDR3 is CASSLQFSNQPQHF.

V usage is TRBV5-1 and J usage is TRBJ1-6. This CDR3 is built from 13 residues. In germline, CDR1 is SGHRS, CDR2 YFSETQ. The CDR3 spells CASSSGVDSPLHF.

The chain has TRBV5-5 and TRBJ2-2; as DNA is missing, the TRBD1 call by TCRdb cannot be tested. Germline V lookup: CDR1 SGHKS, CDR2 YYEKEE (reference sequence). The CDR3 covers 15 residues. The CDR3 is CASSGGQGNTGELFF.

V usage is TRBV12-3 or TRBV12-4 and J usage is TRBJ2-1; TCRdb's assignment of TRBD2 cannot be checked, as there is no DNA. This CDR3 contains 17 residues. This chain's CDR3 is CASSFRPSGRAYNEQFF.

The chain joins TRBV21-1 to TRBJ2-1; TCRdb returns TRBD1, unconfirmable since there is no DNA. TRBV21-1 is labeled a pseudogene. There are 18 residues in the CDR3. The CDR3 spells CASSKLGDRISSYNEQFF.

The rearrangement joins TRBV6-5 to TRBJ2-2. The germline gives CDR1 MNHEY, CDR2 SVGAGI. The length of the CDR3 is 14 residues. This CDR3 reads CASSSRIVFGELFF.

This chain links TRBV5-1 with TRBJ1-1. Germline V gives CDR1 SGHRS, CDR2 YFSETQ. The CDR3 contains 13 residues. The CDR3 is CASSSPDATEAFF. The whole variable domain, remainder taken from reference TRBV5-1 and TRBJ1-1, is KAGVTQTPRYLIKTRGQQVTLSCSPISGHRSVSWYQQTPGQGLQFLFEYFSETQRNKGNFPGRFSGRQFSNSRSEMNVSTLELGDSALYLCASSSPDATEAFFGQGTRLTVV.

The rearrangement uses TRBV5-1 and TRBJ1-1; the D call of TRBD1 rests on TCRdb alone, since no DNA is present to check it. This CDR3 has 15 amino acids. Germline loops: CDR1 SGHRS, CDR2 YFSETQ. CDR3: CASSLGAGGVTEAFF.

The CDR3 loop is CASSPSPQGYTEAFF. This rearrangement joins TRBV7-2 to TRBJ1-1; the D call of TRBD1 rests on TCRdb alone, since no DNA is present to check it. In germline, CDR1 is SGHTA, CDR2 FQGNSA. The CDR3 extends over 15 amino acids.

The V gene is TRBV19, the J gene TRBJ2-5; TCRdb lists TRBD1, though no DNA is available to test this call. Germline V gene data show CDR1 as LNHDA and CDR2 as SQIVND (reference sequence). The CDR3 has 13 amino acids. The CDR3 region is CASKRANQETQYF.

This chain uses TRBV20-1 with TRBJ2-5; TCRdb indicates TRBD2, and absent DNA this call remains unverified. Germline loops: CDR1 DFQATT, CDR2 SNEGSKA (reference sequence). The CDR3 is 15 residues long. The CDR3 loop is CSAQPPGLVQETQYF.

V and J are TRBV6-5 and TRBJ2-7. Germline CDR1 and CDR2: MNHEY and SVGAGI. The CDR3 runs to 17 residues. The CDR3 region is CASSLQLQETTPYEQYF.

The chain is built from TRBV27 and TRBJ2-3; there is no DNA to check the TCRdb D call of TRBD2. This CDR3 is 15 amino acids long. CDR1 and CDR2 from the germline V gene are MNHEY and SMNVEV (reference sequence). Here the CDR3 reads CASSTLAGSTDTQYF.

The chain employs TRBV4-1 and TRBJ1-6; TCRdb's assignment of TRBD1 cannot be checked, as there is no DNA. This CDR3 has 17 residues. The V gene's germline CDR1 is MGHRA and CDR2 YSYEKL. Here the CDR3 reads CASSQLLGGTYNSPLHF.

This CDR3 reads CASRGTGVRGEQFF. V and J are TRBV28 and TRBJ2-1; TCRdb names TRBD1, which stays unverified in the absence of DNA. Germline-derived CDR1 and CDR2 are MDHEN and SYDVKM. The CDR3 extends over 14 amino acids.

The chain carries TRBV7-2 and TRBJ2-7; the TRBD2 assignment by TCRdb is unverifiable without DNA. Germline CDR1 SGHTA, CDR2 FQGNSA. The CDR3 extends over 13 amino acids. CDR3 in amino acids: CASTNPRVYEQYF.

The V call is TRBV28, the J call TRBJ2-1; TCRdb selects TRBD1, and the lack of DNA leaves this call unchecked. From germline, CDR1 is MDHEN and CDR2 SYDVKM. The CDR3 extends over 16 amino acids. Here the CDR3 reads CASSLQGFWSYNEQFF.